Listed below are T cell receptor beta chains from one sample, sequenced in a study of cytomegalovirus exposure and HLA in healthy donors. Only in-frame clones appear in the TCRdb table, and some are missing; sequencing was by immunoSEQ multiplex PCR. The sample records under 250,000 clones, around 77% being singletons. The sample consisted of PBMCs. These receptor sequences come from a woman aged 25 to 45 in good health and CMV-seronegative. Each CDR3 is given with its conserved first and last residue. D genes are given only for firm matches. The size of a clone is reported for some rows only, either as once, few or many, or as a class for expanded clones.

v_gene	j_gene	abundance	d_gene	CDR3nt	CDR3aa
TRBV5-6	TRBJ1-2	-	TRBD1	TGTGCCAGCAGCTTGGGGCTCGCAGGGGGCTCGGGTGGCTACACCTTC	CASSLGLAGGSGGYTF
TRBV19	TRBJ1-1	-	-	TGTGCCAGTAGTCCCGGTCATGCCATTCCTGAAGCTTTCTTT	CASSPGHAIPEAFF
TRBV28	TRBJ2-7	few	TRBD1	TGTGCCAGCAGTTGGACAGGGGGCAACGAGCAGTACTTC	CASSWTGGNEQYF
TRBV4-1	TRBJ1-2	-	-	TGCGCCAGCAGCCAAGATTCAGGGGCGTTGATAGGTGGCTACACCTTC	CASSQDSGALIGGYTF
TRBV30	TRBJ2-1	-	TRBD2	TGTGCCTGGAGTAAACTAGCGGGGCGGTTAAATGAGCAGTTCTTC	CAWSKLAGRLNEQFF
TRBV29-1	TRBJ2-3	-	TRBD1	TGCAGCGTTGAGGGGACAGCTAGCACAGATACGCAGTATTTT	CSVEGTASTDTQYF
TRBV6-5	TRBJ1-2	-	-	TGTGCCAGCAGTTACAATGGGGGCCGGGGAGGCTACACCTTC	CASSYNGGRGGYTF
TRBV6-5	TRBJ2-7	-	-	TGTGCCAGCAGACGATGGCGTGTCGGAGTATACGAGCAGTACTTC	CASRRWRVGVYEQYF
TRBV2	TRBJ2-7	few	TRBD1	TGTGCCAGCATTAACCCGACAGGGTGGATCGAGCAGTACTTC	CASINPTGWIEQYF
TRBV4-1	TRBJ2-7	-	-	TGCGCCAGCAGCCAAGATCAATACATTAGCGGTTACGAGCAGTACTTC	CASSQDQYISGYEQYF
TRBV7-6	TRBJ2-3	-	-	TGTGCCAGCAGCTTAGCGGGAGCAGATACGCAGTATTTT	CASSLAGADTQYF
TRBV21-1	TRBJ2-7	-	-	TGTGCCAGCAGCAAAAGGTCGGGGAACTCCTACGAGCAGTACTTC	CASSKRSGNSYEQYF
TRBV25-1	TRBJ1-4	few	-	TGTGCCAGCAGTGAATATTTGGGGGACACGACCAATGAAAAACTGTTTTTT	CASSEYLGDTTNEKLFF
TRBV28	TRBJ2-1	-	TRBD2	TGTGCCAGCAGTCCGCAGCGGGAGAGTGGTGATGAGCAGTTCTTC	CASSPQRESGDEQFF
TRBV7-9	TRBJ1-4	-	-	TGTGCCAGCAGCCCCCAGGGGGAAAAACTGTTTTTT	CASSPQGEKLFF
TRBV10-2	TRBJ1-2	-	-	TGCGCCAGCAGCACGTACAGGGCTGGCTACACCTTC	CASSTYRAGYTF
TRBV5-4	TRBJ1-1	few	-	TGTGCCAGCAGCCTCTCAGGGGTCCGCACTGAAGCTTTCTTT	CASSLSGVRTEAFF
TRBV7-8	TRBJ2-7	few	-	TGTGCCAGCAGCTTAGGAGGAAGCTTTTATAACTACGAGCAGTACTTC	CASSLGGSFYNYEQYF
TRBV11-3	TRBJ2-7	few	-	TGTGCCAGCAGCCCTGGGGGGAGTCGAGGACTCTACGAGCAGTACTTC	CASSPGGSRGLYEQYF
TRBV5-4	TRBJ2-1	-	TRBD2	TGTGCCAGCAGCTTGACTTTAGCGGGGGGGCCAGGCAATGAGCAGTTCTTC	CASSLTLAGGPGNEQFF
TRBV29-1	TRBJ2-7	-	TRBD1	TGCAGCGTAGGGGATACAGGGGGGTTTTCCTACGAGCAGTACTTC	CSVGDTGGFSYEQYF
TRBV7-9	TRBJ2-1	-	TRBD2	TGTGCCAGCAGCTTACCCCTGCGACTAGCGGGAATTCTCAATGAGCAGTTCTTC	CASSLPLRLAGILNEQFF
TRBV2	TRBJ2-1	-	-	TGTGCCAGCAGGAAAGAGTACAATGAGCAGTTCTTC	CASRKEYNEQFF
TRBV28	TRBJ1-5	-	TRBD1	TGTGCCAGCAGCTTTGGGACAGCTGGGTCATCGGCCCAGCATTTT	CASSFGTAGSSAQHF
TRBV27	TRBJ1-2	-	TRBD1	TGTGCCAGCAGTAGTCAGGGGGCGGCGGTGGACTATGGCTACACCTTC	CASSSQGAAVDYGYTF
TRBV15	TRBJ2-7	-	-	TGTGCCACCAGCAGTACAGGCCTCGTACCTCGCGAGCAGTACTTC	CATSSTGLVPREQYF
TRBV2	TRBJ2-7	few	TRBD1	TGTGCCAGCAATGGACAGGGTTCTTCCTACGAGCAGTACTTC	CASNGQGSSYEQYF
TRBV2	TRBJ2-1	once	-	TGTGCCAGCAGTCCCTGGGACTTGGCGGTATCCGAGCAGTTCTTC	CASSPWDLAVSEQFF
TRBV2	TRBJ1-6	-	-	TGTGCCAGCAGTGCCCTAGGACTCGGGTCCTATAATTCACCCCTCCACTTT	CASSALGLGSYNSPLHF
TRBV11-2	TRBJ2-7	-	-	TGTGCCAGCAGCTATGAGCTACCCTACGAGCAGTACTTC	CASSYELPYEQYF
TRBV5-1	TRBJ2-2	-	-	TGCGCCAGCAGCTTGACCGGCGGGGGCACAAGGACCGGGGAGCTGTTTTTT	CASSLTGGGTRTGELFF
TRBV2	TRBJ1-2	-	TRBD1	TGTGCCAGTGGACAGGGGAACTATGGCTACACCTTC	CASGQGNYGYTF
TRBV4-2	TRBJ2-1	-	-	TGTGCCAGCAGCCGAGTCACAGAAGCTTGGTACAATGAGCAGTTCTTC	CASSRVTEAWYNEQFF
TRBV9	TRBJ2-3	once	-	TGTGCCAGCAGCGCCCATGTCGGGACTTACAACACAGATACGCAGTATTTT	CASSAHVGTYNTDTQYF
TRBV6-1	TRBJ1-5	few	-	TGTGCCAGCAGTGAAGGTCCGAGGGGCAATCAGCCCCAGCATTTT	CASSEGPRGNQPQHF
TRBV6-1	TRBJ1-6	-	-	TGTGCCAGCAGTGAAATGGCAAATAATTCACCCCTCCACTTT	CASSEMANNSPLHF
TRBV6-5	TRBJ1-1	few	-	TGTGCCAGCAGTTACTCGGGCGGGACTGAAGCTTTCTTT	CASSYSGGTEAFF
TRBV30	TRBJ2-3	-	TRBD1	TGTGCCTGGAGCCCTCGGACAGGGGGCCTGACAGATACGCAGTATTTT	CAWSPRTGGLTDTQYF
TRBV11-2	TRBJ1-4	-	TRBD1	TGTGCCAGCAGCATTCCCGGGACAGGGAATGAAAAACTGTTTTTT	CASSIPGTGNEKLFF
TRBV19	TRBJ1-4	-	TRBD1	TGTGCCAGTAGTATATACTGGACGGGACAGGCGATTAATGAAAAACTGTTTTTT	CASSIYWTGQAINEKLFF
TRBV6-1	TRBJ1-6	once	-	TGTGCCAGCAGTCTACAGGTCAACTATAATTCACCCCTCCACTTT	CASSLQVNYNSPLHF
TRBV9	TRBJ1-1	-	-	TGTGCCAGCAGCGTACAGGGGTTAGACACTGAAGCTTTCTTT	CASSVQGLDTEAFF
TRBV7-9	TRBJ2-1	-	-	TGTGCCAGCAGCCCGAGACAGGCGAGCTCCTACAATGAGCAGTTCTTC	CASSPRQASSYNEQFF
TRBV27	TRBJ1-1	-	-	TGTGCCAGCAGTTTTTTGACCCCAGGGACTGAAGCTTTCTTT	CASSFLTPGTEAFF
TRBV27	TRBJ2-7	-	TRBD1	TGTGCCAGCAGACTCGGACAGGGGGACTGGTACGAGCAGTACTTC	CASRLGQGDWYEQYF
TRBV7-9	TRBJ2-5	-	TRBD1	TGTGCCAGCAGCTTAACAGGGGGCGCGGAGACCCAGTACTTC	CASSLTGGAETQYF
TRBV11-2	TRBJ2-7	-	TRBD1	TGTGCCAGCAGCTTATTTGGACAGGGAGTCTACGAGCAGTACTTC	CASSLFGQGVYEQYF
TRBV4-1	TRBJ2-1	-	-	TGCGCCAGCAGCATGGCCGGGGATAGCTACAATGAGCAGTTCTTC	CASSMAGDSYNEQFF
TRBV19	TRBJ2-3	many	-	TGTGCCAGGCAAGAAGACAGATCAAATTACACAGATACGCAGTATTTT	CARQEDRSNYTDTQYF
TRBV28	TRBJ1-2	-	-	TGTGCCACCACCACGGGGGTTTTCGGCTACACCTTC	CATTTGVFGYTF
TRBV23-1	TRBJ2-7	-	-	TGCGCCAGCAGTCAATCTATTAGAGGGAAATACGAGCAGTACTTC	CASSQSIRGKYEQYF
TRBV4-1	TRBJ1-5	-	-	TGCGCCAGCAGCCAAGCCTTTCCTCCAAGGGGTCAGCCCCAGCATTTT	CASSQAFPPRGQPQHF
TRBV11-1	TRBJ1-2	-	-	TGTGCCAGCAGCCGAAAGACAGCTAACTATGGCTACACCTTC	CASSRKTANYGYTF
TRBV4-1	TRBJ1-2	few	TRBD1	TGCGCCAGCAGCCCCCGGGGACAGCCCAACTATGGCTACACCTTC	CASSPRGQPNYGYTF
TRBV5-1	TRBJ2-6	-	TRBD1	TGCGCCAGCAGCCCATTATTTGGACAGGGAAGGTCTGGGGCCAACGTCCTGACTTTC	CASSPLFGQGRSGANVLTF